This T cell receptor (beta chain) was captured by sequencing in a study of molecular identifiers for immune sequencing clone quantification. General study points: Spiked TCR RNA from one Jurkat cell reportedly showed up when mixed among approximately 990,000 naive cells.

Libraries of bulk TCR were made by previously described methods (with listed TCR primers). TCRdb passed the PCR reads through MiXCR, listing each CDR3 protein once. Among about half a million distinct CDR3 sequences listed, around 23% were seen once. Naive CD8 T cells were FACS-sorted by CD8+CD4-CCR7+CD45RA+ markers. About this clonotype: Its antigen is unknown.

The sequenced sample consisted of naive CD8+ T cells from blood, with Jurkat cell RNA spiked in. Subset denoted: FACS-sorted CD8+CD4-CCR7+CD45RA+ naive T cells. The source is a human donor in good health. Some libraries in this study had Jurkat cell RNA spiked in.

DNA of the CDR3: TGTGCCAGCAGCCCGACGACAGGGCCTAGGATGGAGACCCAGTACTTC. Residues: CASSPTTGPRMETQYF. The rearrangement uses TRBV7-9 and TRBJ2-5; 7 bases agree with TRBD1. Losses at the gene ends were 5 bases for V and 5 bases for J; bases not matched to a gene: 14. The CDR3 runs to 16 residues. The germline CDR1 and CDR2 sequences are SEHNR and FQNEAQ (reference sequence).